Listed below are T cell receptor beta chains from one sample, sequenced in a study of CD8 T cells in ankylosing spondylitis. Via MiXCR, TCRdb re-called the 5' RACE reads, giving one row per CDR3 protein. Of roughly 440,000 distinct CDR3 sequences in the sample, over 15% are singletons; the top ten hold 0.95% to 1.1%. Sequencing was performed on blood, either unsorted or a sorted T cell fraction (not recorded which). These receptors all stem from a male donor with ankylosing spondylitis. The CDR3 runs from the conserved cysteine through the conserved F or W. The D gene is left open where the match is weak. The size entry is marked missing in some rows and otherwise reads once, few, many or a size class.

TRBJ2-3 . 15 TRBV20-1 TRBD2 CSARKAREVSDTQYF TGCAGTGCTAGAAAGGCGCGGGAGGTGTCAGATACGCAGTATTTT
TRBJ1-1 many 15 TRBV6-1 . CASSLSGTVNTEAFF TGTGCCAGCAGCCTCTCCGGGACGGTGAACACTGAAGCTTTCTTT
TRBJ2-1 many 16 TRBV11-2 TRBD2 CASSFPTSGRANEQFF TGTGCCAGCAGCTTTCCGACTAGCGGGAGGGCCAATGAGCAGTTCTTC
TRBJ2-5 many 16 TRBV13 TRBD2 CASSSGLAGGQETQYF TGTGCCAGCAGCTCCGGACTAGCGGGGGGGCAAGAGACCCAGTACTTC
TRBJ2-1 . 17 TRBV29-1 . CSVATGGVVAGGNEQFF TGCAGCGTTGCGACAGGGGGGGTGGTAGCGGGGGGAAATGAGCAGTTCTTC
TRBJ1-5 . 15 TRBV6-2/TRBV6-3 . CASSGTLSGNQPQHF TGTGCCAGCAGCGGGACTCTATCAGGGAATCAGCCCCAGCATTTT
TRBJ1-1 many 15 TRBV5-1 . CASSLVVGGSTEAFF TGCGCCAGCAGCTTGGTGGTTGGAGGGAGCACTGAAGCTTTCTTT
TRBJ2-5 few 15 TRBV7-9 . CASSSDPTTRETQYF TGTGCCAGCAGCTCCGATCCCACTACCCGGGAGACCCAGTACTTC
TRBJ2-2 . 16 TRBV11-2 . CASSTGHMANTGELFF TGTGCCAGCAGCACAGGACATATGGCGAACACCGGGGAGCTGTTTTTT
TRBJ1-2 many 13 TRBV2 . CATSGQSSNGYTF TGTGCCACTTCTGGACAGTCCTCAAATGGCTACACCTTC
TRBJ1-4 . 14 TRBV28 TRBD1 CASGTGGLGEKLFF TGTGCCAGTGGGACAGGGGGCTTGGGTGAAAAACTGTTTTTT
TRBJ1-2 many 13 TRBV5-1 . CASSLGWYGGYTF TGCGCCAGCAGCTTGGGATGGTACGGAGGCTACACCTTC
TRBJ2-3 . 16 TRBV6-5 TRBD1 CASSSRGGAGTDTQYF TGTGCCAGCAGCTCTCGAGGGGGCGCAGGGACAGATACGCAGTATTTT
TRBJ2-1 . 15 TRBV30 TRBD2 CAWTGGTSSYNEQFF TGTGCCTGGACGGGAGGGACTAGCTCCTACAATGAGCAGTTCTTC
TRBJ2-5 few 11 TRBV29-1 . CSVSTGMAQYF TGCAGCGTTTCTACAGGGATGGCCCAGTACTTC
TRBJ1-2 . 14 TRBV12-3/TRBV12-4 . CASARGLGNYGYTF TGTGCCAGTGCACGGGGATTGGGTAACTATGGCTACACCTTC
TRBJ2-3 . 12 TRBV29-1 . CSVGISTDTQYF TGCAGCGTTGGAATTTCCACAGATACGCAGTATTTT
TRBJ1-1 few 16 TRBV18 TRBD1 CASSPVDRGGWTEAFF TGTGCCAGCTCACCAGTGGACAGGGGCGGTTGGACTGAAGCTTTCTTT
TRBJ2-5 . 14 TRBV29-1 TRBD2 CSSHGGGLGETQYF TGCAGCTCGCATGGGGGGGGTCTGGGAGAGACCCAGTACTTC
TRBJ2-4 . 12 TRBV15 TRBD2 CATSRDLGRQYF TGTGCCACCAGCAGAGATCTCGGGAGGCAGTACTTC
TRBJ1-3 few 15 TRBV30 . CAWSKGGGRGNTIYF TGTGCCTGGAGCAAAGGAGGCGGGAGAGGAAACACCATATATTTT
TRBJ2-1 few 15 TRBV5-1 . CASSWTANSYNEQFF TGCGCCAGCAGCTGGACAGCTAACTCCTACAATGAGCAGTTCTTC
TRBJ1-5 . 12 TRBV12-3/TRBV12-4 . CASTKQNQPQHF TGTGCCAGCACCAAACAAAATCAGCCCCAGCATTTT
TRBJ1-1 many 12 TRBV29-1 TRBD1 CSVTGVNTEAFF TGCAGCGTAACAGGGGTGAACACTGAAGCTTTCTTT
TRBJ1-6 few 14 TRBV3-1 . CASSHFPDNSPLHF TGTGCCAGCAGCCATTTTCCGGATAATTCACCCCTCCACTTT
TRBJ2-1 few 14 TRBV20-1 TRBD2 CSAKASGSYNEQFF TGCAGTGCTAAAGCTAGCGGGAGCTACAATGAGCAGTTCTTC
TRBJ2-7 many 13 TRBV12-3/TRBV12-4 TRBD1 CASSPTGLHEQYF TGTGCCAGCAGTCCGACAGGGCTACACGAGCAGTACTTC
TRBJ2-7 . 14 TRBV11-2 . CASSSWTVSYEQYF TGTGCCAGCAGCTCATGGACGGTTTCCTACGAGCAGTACTTC
TRBJ2-3 few 15 TRBV27 TRBD2 CASSSPLAGADTQYF TGTGCCAGCAGTTCCCCCCTAGCGGGAGCAGATACGCAGTATTTT
TRBJ1-1 few 13 TRBV20-1 . CSAGLTGNTEAFF TGCAGTGCTGGTTTAACAGGGAACACTGAAGCTTTCTTT
TRBJ1-2 few 14 TRBV24-1 . CATSDSTRGYGYTF TGTGCCACCAGTGACTCGACCAGGGGCTATGGCTACACCTTC
TRBJ2-5 many 15 TRBV9 . CASSARDQWGETQYF TGTGCCAGCAGCGCTAGAGACCAGTGGGGAGAGACCCAGTACTTC